A single sample is the source of the 10 T cell receptor beta chains below, sequenced in a study of cytomegalovirus exposure and HLA in healthy donors. Both 60 Vbeta primers and 13 Jbeta primers went into the PCR. Repertoires were generated with immunoSEQ multiplex PCR, while TCRdb's copy carries only in-frame clones and drops some. The sample carries under 200,000 clones, approximately 80% recorded once. Sequencing used PBMCs. These receptors were obtained from a young woman in good health and CMV-seronegative.

CDR3 region: CASRKRVRRGQETQYF. The CDR3 DNA reads TGTGCCAGCAGAAAAAGAGTTAGAAGGGGCCAAGAGACCCAGTACTTC. The gene calls are TRBV2 and TRBJ2-5, with D perhaps TRBD1 (5 bases). From germline, CDR1 is SNHLY and CDR2 FYNNEI. This CDR3 is 16 amino acids long. The V gene lost 6 bases and the J gene lost 1 base, with 18 bases spanning the gap.

The CDR3 nucleotides read TGTGCCTGGAGTGATCTCGACAGCTATGGCTACACCTTC. This codes for CAWSDLDSYGYTF. The chain has TRBV30 and TRBJ1-2; tentative D call: TRBD1 (5 bases). The CDR3 sequence is 13 residues long. Germline lookup yields CDR1 GTSNPN and CDR2 SVGIG (reference sequence). V was trimmed by 1 base and J by 4 bases, leaving 10 bases between them.

The chain carries TRBV2 and TRBJ2-1; TRBD1 aligns across 7 bases. The CDR3 consists of 14 residues. Germline V lookup: CDR1 SNHLY, CDR2 FYNNEI. V shed 7 bases and J 3 bases; nucleotides not matched to a gene: 6. The CDR3 bases are TGTGCCAGCACTCCGAACAGGGGCTACAATGAGCAGTTCTTC. It specifies CASTPNRGYNEQFF.

To note about this clone: In the same sample, other DNA sequences code for this CDR3. The rearrangement uses TRBV4-2 and TRBJ2-2, with TRBD2 identical over 11 bases. V lost 3 bases, J lost 11 bases, and 11 bases stayed unmatched. The CDR3 has 16 amino acids. The germline V gene encodes CDR1 LGHNA and CDR2 YNFKEQ. As DNA, the CDR3 is TGTGCCAGCAGCCAGAATAGCGGGAGGGGGGGCGGAGAGCTGTTTTTT. Protein: CASSQNSGRGGGELFF.

This chain joins TRBV28 and TRBJ1-5; D may be TRBD1 (5 bases). There are 18 residues in the CDR3. CDR1 MDHEN and CDR2 SYDVKM come from the germline V gene. Trimming removed 6 bases from V and 0 bases from J, with 21 bases in between. This chain's CDR3 is CASSDRADRTFSNQPQHF. The CDR3 DNA follows: TGTGCCAGCAGCGACAGAGCCGATAGAACCTTTAGCAATCAGCCCCAGCATTTT. Looking up the rest from reference TRBV28 and TRBJ1-5 gives the full variable domain: DVKVTQSSRYLVKRTGEKVFLECVQDMDHENMFWYRQDPGLGLRLIYFSYDVKMKEKGDIPEGYSVSREKKERFSLILESASTNQTSMYLCASSDRADRTFSNQPQHFGDGTRLSIL.

The rearrangement links TRBV29-1 to TRBJ2-1, with D unclear. The CDR3 sequence is 12 residues long. Per germline, CDR1 SQVTM and CDR2 ANQGSEA. V was clipped by 7 bases and J by 9 bases, with 16 bases between them. The CDR3 DNA reads TGCAGCGCCTGCTGGCGCTCAGGTGAGCAGTTCTTC. Translation: CSACWRSGEQFF.

The rearrangement links TRBV7-6 to TRBJ1-1; D might be TRBD1 (5 bases). Between the trimmed V and J ends, which lost 3 bases and 1 base, there was a span of 6 bases. The CDR3 is 13 residues long. Germline CDR1 and CDR2: SGHVS and FNYEAQ. CDR3 DNA sequence: TGTGCCAGCAGCTTGACAGAGAACACTGAAGCTTTCTTT. Residues: CASSLTENTEAFF.

In DNA, the CDR3 is TGTGCCATCAGGGCGAGGGAGGATGAAAAACTGTTTTTT. This translates into CAIRAREDEKLFF. V gene TRBV10-3 combines with J gene TRBJ1-4; the D is unclear. Deletions cut 6 bases from V and 6 bases from J, with 11 bases between. Germline CDR1 and CDR2: ENHRY and SYGVKD. The CDR3 contains 13 residues.

This sequence joins TRBV10-1 and TRBJ1-4; D call uncertain. In germline, CDR1 is WNHNN, CDR2 SYGVQD (reference sequence). The length of the CDR3 is 15 residues. V lost 6 bases to trimming and J lost 3 bases, with 14 bases between them. The CDR3 coding sequence is TGCGCCAGCAGGGGCATAGGTCAGGCTAATGAAAAACTGTTTTTT. Residues: CASRGIGQANEKLFF.

The V call is TRBV20-1, the J call TRBJ2-7; tentative D call: TRBD2 (5 bases). Germline assignment: CDR1 DFQATT and CDR2 SNEGSKA (reference sequence). CDR3 length equals 11 residues. The V end was cut by 7 bases, the J end by 3 bases, with 10 bases between. The CDR3 DNA reads as TGCAGTGGTCGAGGAGGCTACGAGCAGTACTTC. It is translated as CSGRGGYEQYF.